Given below is one T cell receptor beta chain in context. Sequencing used immunoSEQ multiplex PCR; TCRdb keeps in-frame clones, though not all of them. The sample holds under 100,000 clones, approximately 88% seen once. This specimen belongs to a study of control samples from healthy donors and cancer patients. With V trimmed by 0 bases and J by 8 bases, 8 bases remained unmatched. The CDR3 covers 16 residues. Per germline, CDR1 KGHSH and CDR2 LQKENI. The chain uses TRBV18 and TRBJ2-1, with 9 positions matching TRBD1. Sequenced sample: PBMCs. The sequence was obtained from a woman aged 45-59 years with colorectal cancer. The CDR3 DNA follows: TGTGCCAGCTCACCACCAAGTGTGACAGGGGGTTATGAGCAGTTCTTC. Encoded protein: CASSPPSVTGGYEQFF.